This T cell receptor (beta chain) stems from a study of OX40 agonist ivuxolimab in advanced cancers. Turning to the study itself: Every 2 weeks, ivuxolimab was infused into the patients intravenously at between 0.01 and 10 mg/kg.

TCRdb's copy holds only in-frame clones and misses some; the assay was immunoSEQ multiplex PCR. Altogether about 66,000 clones are present, approximately 78% being singletons, with the ten largest covering 6.7%. This clone was seen a single time. Trimming shortened V by 3 bases and J by 2 bases, and 10 bases separated the two germline ends. Germline V CDR1 and CDR2: MGHRA, YSYEKL. The CDR3 is 14 residues long. V is TRBV4-1 and J is TRBJ1-2; a possible D gene is TRBD1 (6 bases). Sample: CD4+ or CD8+ T cells sorted from blood, taken in a trial of the OX40 agonist ivuxolimab. This TCR was recovered from an adult with an advanced solid tumor such as melanoma, head and neck, liver or kidney cancer. The CDR3 sequence is CASSHQGRNYGYTF. Written as DNA, the CDR3 is TGCGCCAGCAGCCATCAGGGGCGAAACTATGGCTACACCTTC.